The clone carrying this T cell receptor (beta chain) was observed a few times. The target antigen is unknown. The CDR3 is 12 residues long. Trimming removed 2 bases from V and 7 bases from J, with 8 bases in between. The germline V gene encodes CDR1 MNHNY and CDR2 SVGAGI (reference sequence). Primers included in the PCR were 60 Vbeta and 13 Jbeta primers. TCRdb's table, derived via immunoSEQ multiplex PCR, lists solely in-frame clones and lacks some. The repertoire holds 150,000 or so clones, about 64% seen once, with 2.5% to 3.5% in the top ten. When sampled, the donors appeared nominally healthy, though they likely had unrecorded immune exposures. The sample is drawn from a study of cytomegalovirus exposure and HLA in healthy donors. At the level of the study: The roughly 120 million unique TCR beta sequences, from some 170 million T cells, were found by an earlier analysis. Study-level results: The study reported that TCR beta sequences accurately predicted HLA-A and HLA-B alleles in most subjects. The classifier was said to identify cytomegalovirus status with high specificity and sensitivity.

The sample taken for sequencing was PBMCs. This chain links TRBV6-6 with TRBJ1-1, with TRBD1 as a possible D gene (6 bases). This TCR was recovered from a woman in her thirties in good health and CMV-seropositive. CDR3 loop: CASSYPGDEAFF. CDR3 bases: TGTGCCAGCAGTTACCCAGGGGATGAAGCTTTCTTT.